Listed below are T cell receptor beta chains from one sample, sequenced in a study of regulatory T cells in long-lasting Graves disease. Each CDR3 protein gets one entry after TCRdb re-called the multiplex PCR reads with MiXCR. Among under 700,000 distinct CDR3 sequences listed, about 16% were seen once. The same sample was also used in a study of T cells in Graves' hyperthyroidism and ophthalmopathy.

Sequences were derived from peripheral blood mononuclear cells (PBMCs), sampled at new diagnosis, from a patient treated with antithyroid drugs. The source of these receptors is a woman in her forties or fifties with Graves disease. Both conserved end residues are part of each CDR3. A D gene is named only where the DNA matches it firmly. Only part of the rows carry a size: once, few, many, or a class if the clone is expanded.

DNA	CDR3	J	V	D	size
TGTGCCAGCAGCCCGCAACAGGGGGCGAAAAATGAGCAGTTCTTC	CASSPQQGAKNEQFF	TRBJ2-1	TRBV14	TRBD1	NA
TGCGCCAGCAGCCACAACCCTGTAGCGGGGGGGGTCAATGAGCAGTTCTTC	CASSHNPVAGGVNEQFF	TRBJ2-1	TRBV4-1	TRBD2	few
TGCAGTGCTTCAGGACTTAACTACGAGCAGTACTTC	CSASGLNYEQYF	TRBJ2-7	TRBV20-1	NA	few
TGTGCCAGCAGCTTGTCGGCAGGGACAGGGAGGAACGGGGAGCTGTTTTTT	CASSLSAGTGRNGELFF	TRBJ2-2	TRBV7-3	TRBD1	many
TGTGCCAGCTCACCCATCATAAGGGACCCACGCACAGATACGCAGTATTTT	CASSPIIRDPRTDTQYF	TRBJ2-3	TRBV18	NA	many
TGTGCCAGCAGTGTCTCGGGGGGGCTCAATGAGCAGTTCTTC	CASSVSGGLNEQFF	TRBJ2-1	TRBV2	TRBD2	many
TGCGCCAGCAGCTTGGCCGTGGGGGCTCAAGAGACCCAGTACTTC	CASSLAVGAQETQYF	TRBJ2-5	TRBV5-1	NA	NA
TGTGCCAGCAGTGAAGAAGGCAGGGATTCACCCCTCCACTTT	CASSEEGRDSPLHF	TRBJ1-6	TRBV2	NA	many
TGTGCCAGCAGACAGACCGGGACAGTCTCCTACAATGAGCAGTTCTTC	CASRQTGTVSYNEQFF	TRBJ2-1	TRBV25-1	TRBD1	few
TGTGCTAGTGGTTTAGGAATCACTGAAGCTTTCTTT	CASGLGITEAFF	TRBJ1-1	TRBV12-5	NA	many
TGTGCCAGCAGCTTAGCGGAGGGGGCCACCCCTTATAGCAATCAGCCCCAGCATTTT	CASSLAEGATPYSNQPQHF	TRBJ1-5	TRBV7-9	TRBD1	NA
TGTGCCAGCTCACTACCTTATCAGCCCCAGCATTTT	CASSLPYQPQHF	TRBJ1-5	TRBV18	NA	NA
TGTGCCAGCAGGGAGGGGGCAGCCTCCAATGAGCAGTTCTTC	CASREGAASNEQFF	TRBJ2-1	TRBV12-3/TRBV12-4	NA	many
TGTGCCAGTAGTATAGATTACGGGAACTATGGCTACACCTTC	CASSIDYGNYGYTF	TRBJ1-2	TRBV19	NA	NA
TGCGCCAGCAGCTTGGGGACAGGGGGCCACGGGGAGCTGTTTTTT	CASSLGTGGHGELFF	TRBJ2-2	TRBV5-1	TRBD1	NA
TGTGCCAGCAGTTTTGTGGGGGCCCAAGAGACCCAGTACTTC	CASSFVGAQETQYF	TRBJ2-5	TRBV28	NA	many
TGTGCCAGCAGCCCACGGGACAGGGGGTATGAGCAGTTCTTC	CASSPRDRGYEQFF	TRBJ2-1	TRBV13	TRBD1	NA
TGTGCCAGCAGCTTAGTGGGACAGGGTCAGCCCCAGCATTTT	CASSLVGQGQPQHF	TRBJ1-5	TRBV7-9	TRBD1	NA
TGTGCCAGCAGTTATACTAGCGGGGTCCTAAGCTCCTACAATGAGCAGTTCTTC	CASSYTSGVLSSYNEQFF	TRBJ2-1	TRBV6-2/TRBV6-3	TRBD2	NA